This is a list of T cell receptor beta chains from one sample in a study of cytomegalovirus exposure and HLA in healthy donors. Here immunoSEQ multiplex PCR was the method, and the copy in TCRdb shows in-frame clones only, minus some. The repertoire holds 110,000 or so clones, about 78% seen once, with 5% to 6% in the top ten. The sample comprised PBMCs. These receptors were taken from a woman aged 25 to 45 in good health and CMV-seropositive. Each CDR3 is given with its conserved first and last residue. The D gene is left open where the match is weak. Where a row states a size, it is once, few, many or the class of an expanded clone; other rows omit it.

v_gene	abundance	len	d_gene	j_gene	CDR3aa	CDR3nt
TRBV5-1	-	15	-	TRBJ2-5	CASSPSEPRVETQYF	TGCGCCAGCAGCCCCTCAGAGCCGAGGGTGGAGACCCAGTACTTC
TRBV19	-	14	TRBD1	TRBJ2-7	CASSTKTGGVEQYF	TGTGCCAGTAGTACCAAGACAGGGGGAGTCGAGCAGTACTTC
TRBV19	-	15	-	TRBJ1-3	CASRNDIYSGNTIYF	TGTGCCAGTAGAAACGACATTTACTCTGGAAACACCATATATTTT
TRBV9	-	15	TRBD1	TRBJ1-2	CASSAETGMDYGYTF	TGTGCCAGCAGCGCCGAGACAGGGATGGACTATGGCTACACCTTC
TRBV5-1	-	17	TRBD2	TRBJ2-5	CASSPLGLAGGQETQYF	TGCGCCAGCAGCCCACTAGGACTAGCGGGGGGGCAAGAGACCCAGTACTTC
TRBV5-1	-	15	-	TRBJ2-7	CASSPRGHSSYEQYF	TGCGCCAGCAGCCCGAGGGGACATAGCTCCTACGAGCAGTACTTC
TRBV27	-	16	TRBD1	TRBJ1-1	CASSLLRTGGVTEAFF	TGTGCCAGCAGTTTACTGAGGACAGGGGGGGTCACTGAAGCTTTCTTT
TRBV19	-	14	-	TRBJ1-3	CASRSQISGNTIYF	TGTGCCAGTAGATCTCAGATCTCTGGAAACACCATATATTTT
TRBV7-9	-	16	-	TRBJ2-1	CASSLVSQGPNNEQFF	TGTGCCAGCAGCTTAGTTAGTCAGGGCCCAAACAATGAGCAGTTCTTC
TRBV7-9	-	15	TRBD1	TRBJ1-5	CSSSLGQGAHQPQHF	TGTTCCAGCAGCTTAGGGCAGGGGGCGCATCAGCCCCAGCATTTT
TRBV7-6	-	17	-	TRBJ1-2	CASSLSSSGQTDYGYTF	TGTGCCAGCAGCCTTTCTTCGTCAGGTCAAACAGACTATGGCTACACCTTC
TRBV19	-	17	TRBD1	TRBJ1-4	CASSRTHTGGVDEKLFF	TGTGCCAGTAGTAGAACCCACACAGGGGGCGTGGATGAAAAACTGTTTTTT
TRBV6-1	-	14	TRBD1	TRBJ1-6	CASRRQGRNSPLHF	TGTGCCAGCCGACGACAGGGGAGGAATTCACCCCTCCACTTT
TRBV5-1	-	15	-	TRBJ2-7	CASSLVSGSANEQYF	TGCGCCAGCAGCTTAGTCTCGGGTTCCGCGAACGAGCAGTACTTC
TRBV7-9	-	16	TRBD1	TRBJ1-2	CASSSSGAGGAYGYTF	TGTGCCAGCAGCTCAAGCGGGGCAGGGGGCGCCTATGGCTACACCTTC
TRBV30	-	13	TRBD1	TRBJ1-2	CAWNDRGPDGYTF	TGTGCCTGGAACGACAGGGGGCCCGATGGCTACACCTTC
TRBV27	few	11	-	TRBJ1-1	CASSGHAEAFF	TGTGCCAGCTCGGGACACGCTGAAGCTTTCTTT
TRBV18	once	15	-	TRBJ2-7	CASSQGAGTSYEQYF	TGTGCCAGCTCACAAGGGGCAGGGACTTCCTACGAGCAGTACTTC
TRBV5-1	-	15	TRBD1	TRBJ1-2	CASSTTGQSNYGYTF	TGCGCCAGCAGCACGACGGGACAGTCTAACTATGGCTACACCTTC
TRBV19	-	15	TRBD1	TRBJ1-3	CASSAGGWVLDTIYF	TGTGCCAGTAGTGCAGGGGGCTGGGTGTTGGACACCATATATTTT
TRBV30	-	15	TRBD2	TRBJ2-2	CAYPSGSSNTGELFF	TGTGCCTACCCTAGCGGGAGTTCTAACACCGGGGAGCTGTTTTTT
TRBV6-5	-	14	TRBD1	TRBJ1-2	CASSDYQGAGGYTF	TGTGCCAGCAGTGACTATCAGGGGGCTGGTGGCTACACCTTC
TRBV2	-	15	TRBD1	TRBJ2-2	CASSRDRGKAGELFF	TGTGCCAGCAGTAGAGACAGGGGGAAAGCCGGGGAGCTGTTTTTT
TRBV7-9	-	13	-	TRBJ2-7	CASSPNLVDEQYF	TGTGCCAGCAGCCCTAACTTAGTAGATGAGCAGTACTTC
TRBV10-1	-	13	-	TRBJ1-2	CASSSTGYYGYTF	TGCGCCAGCAGTTCAACAGGGTATTATGGCTACACCTTC
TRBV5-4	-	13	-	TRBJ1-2	CASREQGSYGYTF	TGTGCCAGCAGAGAACAGGGTTCCTATGGCTACACCTTC
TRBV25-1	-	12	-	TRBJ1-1	CASSKQGTEAFF	TGTGCCAGCAGTAAACAGGGAACTGAAGCTTTCTTT
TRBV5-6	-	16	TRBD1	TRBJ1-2	CASSFIGTDVNYGYTF	TGTGCCAGCAGCTTTATAGGGACAGATGTTAACTATGGCTACACCTTC
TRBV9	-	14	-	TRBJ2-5	CASSVDTAIETQYF	TGTGCCAGCAGCGTAGATACAGCCATAGAGACCCAGTACTTC
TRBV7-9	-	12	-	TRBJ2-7	CASSLRSNEQYF	TGTGCCAGCAGCTTACGGTCAAACGAGCAGTACTTC
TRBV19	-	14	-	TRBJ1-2	CASSIGGHNYGYTF	TGTGCCAGTAGTATCGGAGGCCATAACTATGGCTACACCTTC
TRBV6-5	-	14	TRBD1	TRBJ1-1	CASSALDRETEAFF	TGTGCCAGCAGCGCCCTAGACAGGGAGACTGAAGCTTTCTTT
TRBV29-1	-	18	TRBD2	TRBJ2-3	CSVEDLKFGAGVVDTQYF	TGCAGCGTTGAAGATCTTAAATTCGGAGCGGGAGTGGTAGATACGCAGTATTTT
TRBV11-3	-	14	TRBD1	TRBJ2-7	CASSTRDRAVEQYF	TGTGCCAGCAGCACCCGGGACAGGGCGGTCGAGCAGTACTTC
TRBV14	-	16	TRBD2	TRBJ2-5	CASSQPRLAGEETQYF	TGTGCCAGCAGCCAACCGAGACTAGCGGGGGAAGAGACCCAGTACTTC
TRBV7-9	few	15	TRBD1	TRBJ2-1	CASRPDRDSYNEQFF	TGTGCCAGCAGGCCCGACAGGGACTCCTACAATGAGCAGTTCTTC
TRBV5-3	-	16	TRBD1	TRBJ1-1	CARNLSPGTGITEAFF	TGTGCCAGAAACCTAAGCCCCGGGACAGGGATCACTGAAGCTTTCTTT
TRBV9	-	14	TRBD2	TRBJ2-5	CASSVGAGEQTQYF	TGTGCCAGCAGCGTAGGCGCGGGGGAGCAGACCCAGTACTTC
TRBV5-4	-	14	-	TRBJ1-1	CASSLEGRNTEAFF	TGTGCCAGCAGCTTGGAAGGGAGGAACACTGAAGCTTTCTTT
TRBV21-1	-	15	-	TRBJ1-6	CASSKAGIGDSPLHF	TGTGCCAGCAGCAAGGCGGGTATCGGAGATTCACCCCTCCACTTT
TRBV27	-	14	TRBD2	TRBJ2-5	CASSPRGLGETQYF	TGTGCCAGCAGCCCACGGGGACTAGGAGAGACCCAGTACTTC
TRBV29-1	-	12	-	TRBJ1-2	CSVESGSGGYTF	TGCAGCGTTGAATCGGGGTCAGGTGGCTACACCTTC